These 21 T cell receptor beta chains were sequenced from one sample in a study of glioma-infiltrating T cells after dendritic cell vaccination (dated by TCRdb to the mid-2010s). Library construction relied on the immunoSEQ multiplex PCR assay. TCRdb carries this immuneACCESS record with in-frame sequences only. Its versions omit some clonotypes, under half of them owing to an unresolved V gene in the studies checked, with the rest unexplained. The sample table lists roughly 70,000 clones, roughly 80% of them with a count of one. The top ten hold 2.1% of the sample. The sequences come from blood, collected before dendritic cell vaccination. The receptors shown here come from a human donor with glioblastoma.

V gene TRBV18 combines with J gene TRBJ2-7; no firm D call. The V end lost 2 bases, the J end lost 6 bases, and 11 bases lay between the germline ends. CDR3 length: 13 residues. Germline V gene sequence: CDR1 KGHSH, CDR2 LQKENI. The CDR3 here is CASSPVVESEQYF. Written as DNA, the CDR3 is TGTGCCAGCTCACCAGTGGTGGAGTCCGAGCAGTACTTC.

V and J are TRBV25-1 and TRBJ2-3; 8 bases line up with TRBD2. After removal of 5 bases from V and 0 bases from J, the junction contained 13 bases not matched to a gene. Germline V CDR1 and CDR2: MGHDK, SYGVNS. The CDR3 contains 18 residues. CDR3 sequence (DNA): TGTGCCAGCAGTCCTCCGGGGCGGGGGGCCTCTAGCACAGATACGCAGTATTTT. It yields the protein CASSPPGRGASSTDTQYF.

The gene calls are TRBV11-3 and TRBJ1-1; the D gene is possibly TRBD1 (6 bases). This CDR3 region has 16 residues. From germline, CDR1 is SGHNT and CDR2 YENEEA. The V end was cut by 5 bases, the J end by 3 bases, with 19 bases between. The CDR3 spells CASSPGTLHGDTEAFF. The CDR3 DNA is TGTGCCAGCAGCCCCGGGACACTCCATGGGGACACTGAAGCTTTCTTT.

This chain uses TRBV5-8 with TRBJ2-7; D possibly corresponds to TRBD1 (6 bases). The V gene lost 6 bases and the J gene lost 0 bases, with 16 bases spanning the gap. The CDR3 consists of 15 residues. CDR1 is SGHTS, CDR2 YDEGEE, per germline. CDR3: CASTPFGGYSYEQYF. CDR3 nucleotide sequence: TGTGCCAGCACCCCTTTTGGGGGCTACTCCTACGAGCAGTACTTC. Full variable domain (outside the CDR3, taken from reference TRBV5-8 and TRBJ2-7): EAGVTQSPTHLIKTRGQQATLRCSPISGHTSVYWYQQALGLGLQFLLWYDEGEERNRGNFPPRFSGRQFPNYSSELNVNALELEDSALYLCASTPFGGYSYEQYFGPGTRLTVT.

The V gene is TRBV7-6, the J gene TRBJ2-1; no reliable D call. This CDR3 has 11 residues. CDR1 and CDR2 from the germline V gene are SGHVS and FNYEAQ. V was pared by 4 bases and J by 9 bases, with 7 bases between. The CDR3 nucleotides read TGTGCCAGCAGCTCCTTCGGTGAGCAGTTCTTC. Translated: CASSSFGEQFF.

This chain uses TRBV7-2 with TRBJ2-1, with 9 bases lining up with TRBD1. V shed 0 bases and J 4 bases; nucleotides not matched to a gene: 4. Germline CDR1 is SGHTA and CDR2 is FQGNSA. The CDR3 consists of 16 residues. CDR3 in amino acids: CASSLAGQGYYNEQFF. Here the CDR3 DNA reads TGTGCCAGCAGCTTAGCCGGACAGGGGTATTACAATGAGCAGTTCTTC.

The chain has TRBV2 and TRBJ2-5, with D unclear. CDR1 is SNHLY and CDR2 is FYNNEI in the germline V gene. The CDR3 is 13 residues long. Trimming shortened V by 3 bases and J by 0 bases, and 5 bases separated the two germline ends. The CDR3 spells CASSDGYQETQYF. CDR3 in DNA: TGTGCCAGCAGTGACGGGTACCAAGAGACCCAGTACTTC.

This chain connects TRBV6-5 to TRBJ2-1; no clear D. The V and J ends lost 2 bases and 6 bases respectively, with 8 bases between them. The CDR3 spans 13 residues. CDR1 is MNHEY and CDR2 is SVGAGI in the germline V gene. The CDR3 here is CASSYTGPNEQFF. As DNA, the CDR3 is TGTGCCAGCAGTTACACCGGTCCCAATGAGCAGTTCTTC.

Here the CDR3 DNA reads TGTGCCAGTAGCAGCCCTTGGGGCAGGGGGAAGACAGATACGCAGTATTTT. This translates into CASSSPWGRGKTDTQYF. V usage is TRBV19 and J usage is TRBJ2-3; 7 nucleotides align to TRBD1. V trimming: 6 bases; J trimming: 3 bases; junction bases outside the gene matches: 15. Germline loops: CDR1 LNHDA, CDR2 SQIVND (reference sequence). This CDR3 spans 17 amino acids.

The chain uses TRBV5-1 and TRBJ1-2, with 7 bases lining up with TRBD1. In germline, CDR1 is SGHRS, CDR2 YFSETQ. The ends lost 1 base at V and 8 bases at J; junction bases unmatched: 5. The CDR3 extends over 13 amino acids. CDR3 sequence (DNA): TGCGCCAGCAGCTTGCAAGGGGGCGGAGGCTACACCTTC. It specifies CASSLQGGGGYTF.

V and J are TRBV5-6 and TRBJ2-2; a possible D gene is TRBD1 (5 bases). This CDR3 is built from 16 residues. Trimming took 0 bases from V and 5 from J, leaving 14 bases between them. Germline CDR1 reads SGHDT; CDR2 reads YYEEEE. In DNA, the CDR3 is TGTGCCAGCAGCTTGGAAAGACAGTCTCGGACCGGGGAGCTGTTTTTT. Translating it yields CASSLERQSRTGELFF. Full variable domain (outside the CDR3, taken from reference TRBV5-6 and TRBJ2-2): DAGVTQSPTHLIKTRGQQVTLRCSPKSGHDTVSWYQQALGQGPQFIFQYYEEEERQRGNFPDRFSGHQFPNYSSELNVNALLLGDSALYLCASSLERQSRTGELFFGEGSRLTVL.

The CDR3 DNA follows: TGTGCCAGTAGTATAGAGAGAAACTGGACTAGCGGGAGGTCCTCCTACGAGCAGTACGTC. Translating gives CASSIERNWTSGRSSYEQYV. The gene calls are TRBV19 and TRBJ2-7; 14 nucleotides match TRBD2. CDR1 and CDR2 from the germline V gene are LNHDA and SQIVND (reference sequence). V trimming: 0 bases; J trimming: 0 bases; junction bases outside the gene matches: 10. The CDR3 contains 20 residues.

V usage is TRBV9 and J usage is TRBJ2-7, with D perhaps matching TRBD1 (5 bases). The CDR3 covers 15 residues. V lost 5 bases, J lost 3 bases, and 18 bases lay in between. Per germline, CDR1 SGDLS and CDR2 YYNGEE. The CDR3 loop reads CASSQRQILIYEQYV. The CDR3 DNA is TGTGCCAGCAGTCAGAGACAGATCCTAATCTACGAGCAGTACGTC.

The chain uses TRBV7-9 and TRBJ2-3; 7 bases align to TRBD1. Trimming removed 7 bases from V and 4 bases from J; junction bases left unmatched: 8. The CDR3 is made up of 14 amino acids. Per the germline V gene, CDR1 is SEHNR and CDR2 is FQNEAQ (reference sequence). The CDR3 DNA reads as TGTGCCAGCACACAACAAGGGGGCCCAGATACGCAGTATTTT. This sequence encodes CASTQQGGPDTQYF.

The V gene is TRBV19, the J gene TRBJ1-1, with a tentative D call TRBD1 (6 bases). Trimming pared 5 bases from V and 2 bases from J, leaving 15 bases between. Germline lookup yields CDR1 LNHDA and CDR2 SQIVND (reference sequence). The CDR3 has 15 residues. CDR3 sequence: CASSFNREANTEAFF. The CDR3 nucleotides read TGTGCCAGTAGTTTCAACAGGGAAGCTAACACTGAAGCTTTCTTT.

This clone was observed once. The chain is built from TRBV2 and TRBJ2-1, with TRBD1 as a possible D gene (6 bases). Germline V gene data show CDR1 as SNHLY and CDR2 as FYNNEI. CDR3 length equals 13 residues. V lost 7 bases and J lost 7, with 14 bases in between. The CDR3 loop reads CASTIRGDNEQFF. CDR3 bases: TGTGCCAGCACCATCAGGGGAGATAATGAGCAGTTCTTC.

There are many counts of this clone. The V and J genes are TRBV4-1 and TRBJ1-4; D gene ambiguous. Germline CDR1 and CDR2: MGHRA and YSYEKL. The V and J ends lost 1 base and 8 bases respectively, with 8 bases between them. The CDR3 consists of 13 residues. The CDR3 DNA reads as TGCGCCAGCAGCCAAGGGGGAGAGGAAAAACTGTTTTTT. It encodes CASSQGGEEKLFF.

The chain is built from TRBV5-1 and TRBJ2-5, with a possible D match to TRBD1 (6 bases). The DNA end is more similar to TRBJ2-7, so the J call may be wrong. The germline V gene has CDR1 SGHRS and CDR2 YFSETQ. This CDR3 is 15 amino acids long. The CDR3: CASSLEGDKRYEQYF. In DNA form, the CDR3 reads TGCGCCAGCAGCTTGGAGGGGGACAAACGCTACGAGCAGTACTTC.

This clone occurred once. The chain has TRBV6-1 and TRBJ2-7; the match to TRBD1 covers 7 bases. V dropped 7 bases and J dropped 6; count of bases not matched to a gene: 9. This CDR3 contains 13 residues. The germline V gene encodes CDR1 MNHNS and CDR2 SASEGT. CDR3 nucleotides: TGTGCCAGCAATTTCGGGGCAGGGGGCGAGCAGTACTTC. It is translated as CASNFGAGGEQYF.

The chain has TRBV27 and TRBJ2-7; 8 nucleotides line up with TRBD2. V shed 5 bases and J 0 bases; nucleotides not matched to a gene: 6. Germline V gene lookup returns CDR1 MNHEY and CDR2 SMNVEV (reference sequence). This CDR3 region has 15 residues. CDR3 bases: TGTGCCAGCAGTGCGCGGGGGGTAGGCTCCTACGAGCAGTACGTC. Protein product: CASSARGVGSYEQYV.

The chain has TRBV6-5 and TRBJ2-3; the D gene is possibly TRBD2 (6 bases). The CDR3 length is 14 residues. CDR1 is MNHEY and CDR2 is SVGAGI in the germline V gene. Trimming pared 5 bases from V and 3 bases from J, leaving 12 bases between. The CDR3 DNA follows: TGTGCCAGCAGTGACCAGGGAGGAACAGATACGCAGTATTTT. Translating gives CASSDQGGTDTQYF.